These 2 T cell receptor beta chains originate from one sample sequenced in a study of metastatic and nonmetastatic thyroid tumors. Thyroid surgery took place with no prior treatment in any patient. TCRdb ran MiXCR on the PCR reads. This table has approximately 28,000 clones, over 15% appearing once. Sample: blood. All receptors derive from a male donor with papillary thyroid cancer or a benign thyroid nodule (not recorded which). Some clones in this sample may be carry-over from other donors' samples.

This clone was seen repeatedly, ten times or more. The chain couples TRBV6-1 to TRBJ2-1; no definite D call. Germline CDR1 reads MNHNS; CDR2 reads SASEGT. The germline V and J ends were trimmed by 8 bases and 4 bases, with 12 bases remaining between them. The CDR3 is 13 amino acids. The CDR3 loop reads CASRVGNYNEQFF. The CDR3 nucleotides read TGTGCCAGCCGGGTGGGGAATTACAATGAGCAGTTCTTC.

This clone was picked up a small number of times. This chain joins TRBV6-1 and TRBJ1-2; D gene unclear. Between the trimmed V and J ends, which lost 5 bases and 1 base, there was a span of 20 bases. CDR3 length: 17 amino acids. In germline, CDR1 is MNHNS, CDR2 SASEGT. The CDR3 DNA follows: TGTGCCAGCAGTAAATCATTCGGGAGGAGCCATAACTATGGCTACACCTTC. Residues: CASSKSFGRSHNYGYTF.